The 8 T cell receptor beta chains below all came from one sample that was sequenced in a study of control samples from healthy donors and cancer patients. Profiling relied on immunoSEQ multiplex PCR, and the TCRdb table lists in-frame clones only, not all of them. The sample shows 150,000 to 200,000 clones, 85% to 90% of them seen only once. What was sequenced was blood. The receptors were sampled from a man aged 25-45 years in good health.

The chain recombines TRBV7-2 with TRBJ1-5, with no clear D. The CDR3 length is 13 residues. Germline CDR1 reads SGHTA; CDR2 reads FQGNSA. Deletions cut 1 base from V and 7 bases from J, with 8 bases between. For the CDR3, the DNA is TGTGCCAGCAGCTTAGGGCTGGAGCAGCCCCAGCATTTT. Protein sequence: CASSLGLEQPQHF.

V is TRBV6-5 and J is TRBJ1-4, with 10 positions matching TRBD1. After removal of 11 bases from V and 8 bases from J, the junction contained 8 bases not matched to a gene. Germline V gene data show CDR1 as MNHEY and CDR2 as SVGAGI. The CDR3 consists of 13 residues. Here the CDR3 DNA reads TGTGCCGGAGGGGGGACAGGGGAGGAAAAACTGTTTTTT. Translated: CAGGGTGEEKLFF.

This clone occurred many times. The CDR3 loop is CASSAGQRNEQYF. Written as DNA, the CDR3 is TGTGCCAGCAGCGCGGGACAGAGAAACGAGCAGTACTTC. This chain links TRBV9 with TRBJ2-7; 7 bases fit TRBD1. CDR1 and CDR2 from the germline V gene are SGDLS and YYNGEE. This CDR3 is 13 amino acids long. The junction had 5 bases not matched to a gene; V was cut back by 3 bases and J by 5 bases.

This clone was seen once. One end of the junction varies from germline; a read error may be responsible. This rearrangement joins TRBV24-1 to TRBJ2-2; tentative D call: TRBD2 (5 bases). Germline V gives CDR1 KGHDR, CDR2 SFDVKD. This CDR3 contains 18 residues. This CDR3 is CATSYFRGRAPRSGELFF. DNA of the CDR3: TGCGCCACCAGTTATTTCCGCGGGCGGGCCCCCCGCTCCGGGGAGCTGTTTTTT.

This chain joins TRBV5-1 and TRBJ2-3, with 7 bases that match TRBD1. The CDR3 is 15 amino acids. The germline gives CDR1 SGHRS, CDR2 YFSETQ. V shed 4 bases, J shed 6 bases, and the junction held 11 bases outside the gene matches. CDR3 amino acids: CASSPGTVSSDTQYF. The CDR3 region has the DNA TGCGCCAGCAGCCCCGGGACAGTGTCATCGGATACGCAGTATTTT.

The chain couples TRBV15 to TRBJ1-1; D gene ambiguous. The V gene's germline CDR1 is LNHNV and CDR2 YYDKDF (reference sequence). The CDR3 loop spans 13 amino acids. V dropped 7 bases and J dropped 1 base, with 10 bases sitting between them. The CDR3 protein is CATIGGQNTEAFF. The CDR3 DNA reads TGTGCCACCATCGGCGGCCAGAACACTGAAGCTTTCTTT.

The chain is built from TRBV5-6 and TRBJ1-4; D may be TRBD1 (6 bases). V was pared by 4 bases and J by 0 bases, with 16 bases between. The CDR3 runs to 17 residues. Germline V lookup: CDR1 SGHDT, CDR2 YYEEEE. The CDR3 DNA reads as TGTGCCAGCAGCCAGGTGGGGGGCAGAGCAACTAATGAAAAACTGTTTTTT. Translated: CASSQVGGRATNEKLFF.

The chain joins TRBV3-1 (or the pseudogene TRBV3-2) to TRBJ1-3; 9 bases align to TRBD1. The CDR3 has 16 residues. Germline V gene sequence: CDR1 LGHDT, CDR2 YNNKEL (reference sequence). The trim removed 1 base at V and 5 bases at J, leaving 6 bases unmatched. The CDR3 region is CASSQAPGTGRNTIYF. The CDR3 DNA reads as TGTGCCAGCAGCCAAGCCCCCGGGACAGGGAGAAACACCATATATTTT.